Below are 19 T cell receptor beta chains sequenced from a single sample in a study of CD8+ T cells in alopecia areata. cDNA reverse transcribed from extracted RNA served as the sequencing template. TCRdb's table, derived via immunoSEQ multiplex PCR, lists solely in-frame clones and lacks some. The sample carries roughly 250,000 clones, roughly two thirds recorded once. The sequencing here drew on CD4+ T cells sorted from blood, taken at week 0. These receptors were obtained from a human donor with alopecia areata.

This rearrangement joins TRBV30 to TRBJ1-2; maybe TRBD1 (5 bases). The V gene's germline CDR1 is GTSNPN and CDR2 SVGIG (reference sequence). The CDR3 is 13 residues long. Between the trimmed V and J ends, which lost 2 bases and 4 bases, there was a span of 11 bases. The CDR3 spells CAWSRVGAYGYTF. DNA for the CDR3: TGTGCCTGGAGTCGAGTAGGGGCCTATGGCTACACCTTC.

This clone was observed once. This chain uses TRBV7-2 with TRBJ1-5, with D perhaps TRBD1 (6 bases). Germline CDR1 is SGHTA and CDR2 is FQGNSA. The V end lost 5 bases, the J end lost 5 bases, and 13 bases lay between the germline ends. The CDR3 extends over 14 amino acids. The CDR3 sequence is CASSLQGWDQPQHF. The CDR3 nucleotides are TGTGCCAGCAGCCTACAGGGCTGGGATCAGCCCCAGCATTTT.

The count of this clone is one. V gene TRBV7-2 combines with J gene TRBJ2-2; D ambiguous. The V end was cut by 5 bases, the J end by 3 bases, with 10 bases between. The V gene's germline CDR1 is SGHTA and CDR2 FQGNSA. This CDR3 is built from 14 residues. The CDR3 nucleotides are TGTGCCAGCAGCCCCGTGGCACACACCGGGGAGCTGTTTTTT. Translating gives CASSPVAHTGELFF.

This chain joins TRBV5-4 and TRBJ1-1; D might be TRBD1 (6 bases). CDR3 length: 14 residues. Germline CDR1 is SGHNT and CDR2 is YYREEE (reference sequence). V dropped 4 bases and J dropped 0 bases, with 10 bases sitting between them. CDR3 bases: TGTGCCAGCAGCCCGGGACAAATGAACACTGAAGCTTTCTTT. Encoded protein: CASSPGQMNTEAFF.

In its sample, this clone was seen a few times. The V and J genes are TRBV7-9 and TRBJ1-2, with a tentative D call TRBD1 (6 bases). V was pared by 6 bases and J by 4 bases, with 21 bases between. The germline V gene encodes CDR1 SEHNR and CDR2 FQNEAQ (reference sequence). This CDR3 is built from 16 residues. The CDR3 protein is CASSPPAAGGAYGYTF. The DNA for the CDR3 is TGTGCCAGCAGTCCACCCGCCGCGGGGGGCGCCTATGGCTACACCTTC.

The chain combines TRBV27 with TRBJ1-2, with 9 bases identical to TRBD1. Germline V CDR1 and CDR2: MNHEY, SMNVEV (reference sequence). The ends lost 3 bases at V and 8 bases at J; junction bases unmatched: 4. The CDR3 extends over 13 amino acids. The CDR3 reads CASSLTGGGGYTF. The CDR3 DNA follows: TGTGCCAGCAGTTTGACAGGGGGTGGAGGCTACACCTTC.

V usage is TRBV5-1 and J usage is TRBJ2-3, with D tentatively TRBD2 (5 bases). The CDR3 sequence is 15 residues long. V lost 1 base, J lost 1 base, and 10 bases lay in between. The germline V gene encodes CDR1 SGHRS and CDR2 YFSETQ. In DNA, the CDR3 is TGCGCCAGCAGCTTGCTCGGGGAAGGCACAGATACGCAGTATTTT. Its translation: CASSLLGEGTDTQYF.

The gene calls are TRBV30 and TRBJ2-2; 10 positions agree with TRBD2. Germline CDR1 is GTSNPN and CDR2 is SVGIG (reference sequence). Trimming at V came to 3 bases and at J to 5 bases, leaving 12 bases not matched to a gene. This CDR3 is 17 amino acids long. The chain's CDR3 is CAWSVPRGLARTGELFF. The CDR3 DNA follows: TGTGCCTGGAGCGTACCCAGGGGACTAGCGAGGACCGGGGAGCTGTTTTTT.

This CDR3 reads CATSRGQGLADYEQYF. CDR3 in DNA: TGTGCCACCAGCAGAGGCCAGGGACTAGCGGACTACGAGCAGTACTTC. V and J are TRBV15 and TRBJ2-7, with 11 bases lining up with TRBD2. V shed 1 base, J shed 3 bases, and the junction held 5 bases outside the gene matches. Germline CDR1 is LNHNV and CDR2 is YYDKDF (reference sequence). The CDR3 covers 16 residues.

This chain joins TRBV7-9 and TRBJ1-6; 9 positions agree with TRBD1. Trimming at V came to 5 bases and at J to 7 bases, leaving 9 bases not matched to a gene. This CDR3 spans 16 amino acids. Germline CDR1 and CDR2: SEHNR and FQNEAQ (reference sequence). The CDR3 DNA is TGTGCCAGCAGCCCAATACTTGGACAGGGGAATTCACCCCTCCACTTT. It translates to CASSPILGQGNSPLHF.

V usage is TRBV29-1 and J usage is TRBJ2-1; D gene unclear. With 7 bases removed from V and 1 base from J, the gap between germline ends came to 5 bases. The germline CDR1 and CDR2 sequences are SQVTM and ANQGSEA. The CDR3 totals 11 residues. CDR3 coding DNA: TGCAGCGAGGGTTCCTACAATGAGCAGTTCTTC. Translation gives CSEGSYNEQFF.

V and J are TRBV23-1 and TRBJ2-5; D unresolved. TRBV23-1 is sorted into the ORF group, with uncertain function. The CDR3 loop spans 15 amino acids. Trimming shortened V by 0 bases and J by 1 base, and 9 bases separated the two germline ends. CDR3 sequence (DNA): TGCGCCAGCAGTCAATCGGGTGACTGCCAAGAGACCCAGTACTTC. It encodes CASSQSGDCQETQYF.

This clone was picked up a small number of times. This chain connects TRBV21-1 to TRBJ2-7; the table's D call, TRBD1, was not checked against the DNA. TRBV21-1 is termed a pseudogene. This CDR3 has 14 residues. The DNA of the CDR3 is TGTGCCGGGGCAGGAGAACTAATAAGGGGCGAGCAGTACTTC. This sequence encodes CAGAGELIRGEQYF.

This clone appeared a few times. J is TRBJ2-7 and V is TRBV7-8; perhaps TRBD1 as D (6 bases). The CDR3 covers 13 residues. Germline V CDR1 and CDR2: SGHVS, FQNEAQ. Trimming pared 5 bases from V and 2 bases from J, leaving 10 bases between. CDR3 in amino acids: CASSQGTPYEQYF. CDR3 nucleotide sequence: TGTGCCAGCAGCCAAGGGACACCCTACGAGCAGTACTTC.

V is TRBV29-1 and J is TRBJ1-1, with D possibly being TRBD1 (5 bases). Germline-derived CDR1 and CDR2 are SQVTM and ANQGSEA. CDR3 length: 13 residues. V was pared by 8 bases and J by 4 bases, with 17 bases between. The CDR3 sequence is CSLRDGGSTEAFF. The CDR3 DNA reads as TGCAGCCTAAGGGACGGAGGGAGCACTGAAGCTTTCTTT.

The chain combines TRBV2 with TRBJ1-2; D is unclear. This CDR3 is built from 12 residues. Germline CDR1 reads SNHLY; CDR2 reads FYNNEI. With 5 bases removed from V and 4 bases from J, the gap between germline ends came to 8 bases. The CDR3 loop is CASSREPYGYTF. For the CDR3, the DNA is TGTGCCAGCAGTAGGGAGCCCTATGGCTACACCTTC.

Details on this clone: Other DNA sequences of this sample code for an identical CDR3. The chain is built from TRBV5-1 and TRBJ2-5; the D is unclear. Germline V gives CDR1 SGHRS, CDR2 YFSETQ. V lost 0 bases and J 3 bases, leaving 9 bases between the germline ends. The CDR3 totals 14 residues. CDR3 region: CASSLGREKETQYF. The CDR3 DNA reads TGCGCCAGCAGCTTGGGCCGAGAAAAAGAGACCCAGTACTTC.

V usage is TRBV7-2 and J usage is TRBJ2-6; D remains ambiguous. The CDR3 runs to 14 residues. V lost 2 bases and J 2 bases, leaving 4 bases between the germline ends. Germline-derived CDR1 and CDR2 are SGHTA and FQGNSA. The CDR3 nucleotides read TGTGCCAGCAGCTTATCGACTGGGGCCAACGTCCTGACTTTC. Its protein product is CASSLSTGANVLTF.

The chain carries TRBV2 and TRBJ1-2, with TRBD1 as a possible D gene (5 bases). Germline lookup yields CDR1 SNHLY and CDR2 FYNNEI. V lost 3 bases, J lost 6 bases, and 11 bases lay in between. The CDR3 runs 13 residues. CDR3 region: CASSEGQLDGYTF. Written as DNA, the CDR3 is TGTGCCAGCAGTGAGGGGCAGTTGGATGGCTACACCTTC.